The clone carrying this T cell receptor beta chain was detected ten times or more. Molecular barcoded adaptors covering alpha/delta and beta/gamma chains were used on 400 to 450 ng RNA. TCRdb independently ran MiXCR on the reads; one entry per CDR3 protein. The sample holds roughly 61,000 distinct CDR3 sequences, 9% to 15% seen once. The source of the sample is a study of read filtering for tumor transcriptome and immune sequencing. The clonotype comes from a donor at least 40 years old with multiple myeloma. The source material was a population of CD138-negative cells sorted from bone marrow.

In nucleotides, the CDR3 is TGTGCCAGCAGCTCAATTAACGGACAGGTTGCAACTAATGAAAAACTGTTTTTT. Residues: CASSSINGQVATNEKLFF. This sequence joins TRBV7-9 and TRBJ1-4; TRBD1 matches 7 bases. This CDR3 region has 18 residues. Per germline, CDR1 SEHNR and CDR2 FQNEAQ (reference sequence). V dropped 4 bases and J dropped 0; count of bases not matched to a gene: 11.